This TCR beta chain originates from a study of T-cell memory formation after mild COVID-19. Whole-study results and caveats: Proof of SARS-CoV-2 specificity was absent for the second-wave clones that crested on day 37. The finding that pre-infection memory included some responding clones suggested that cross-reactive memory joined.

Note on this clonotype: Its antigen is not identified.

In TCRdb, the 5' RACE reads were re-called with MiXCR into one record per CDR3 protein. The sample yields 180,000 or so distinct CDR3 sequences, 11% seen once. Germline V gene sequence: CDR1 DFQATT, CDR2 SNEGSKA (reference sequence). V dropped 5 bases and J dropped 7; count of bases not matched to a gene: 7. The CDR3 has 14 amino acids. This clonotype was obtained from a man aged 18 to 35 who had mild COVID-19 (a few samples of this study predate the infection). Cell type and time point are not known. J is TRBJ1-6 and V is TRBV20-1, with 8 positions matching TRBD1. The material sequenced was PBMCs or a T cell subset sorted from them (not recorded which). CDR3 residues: CSALRTGNNSPLHF. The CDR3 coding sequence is TGCAGTGCTTTAAGGACAGGGAACAATTCACCCCTCCACTTT.